Sequencing of this TCR beta chain was carried out in a study of response to subunit inactivated influenza vaccine. TCRdb passed the RT-PCR reads through MiXCR, listing each CDR3 protein once. Of 560,000 or so distinct CDR3 sequences listed, about 7.6% are singletons. V gave up 10 bases and J gave up 3 bases; unmatched junction bases: 7. The CDR3 covers 14 residues. Germline CDR1 reads LNHDA; CDR2 reads SQIVND (reference sequence). Findings of the study overall: It was the authors' suggestion that each seasonal influenza vaccination recruits few new T cells.

In its sample, this clonotype was seen a few times. Antigen unknown. Sequenced material: PBMCs from blood, taken about 24 months after vaccination. This TCR derives from a man between 50 and 69 years old who received an inactivated influenza vaccine. The V call is TRBV19, the J call TRBJ1-5; 9 bases match TRBD1. CDR3 protein: CATGDRVYNQPQHF. CDR3 bases: TGTGCCACCGGGGACAGGGTATACAATCAGCCCCAGCATTTT. The full variable domain, rest sourced from reference TRBV19 and TRBJ1-5, is DGGITQSPKYLFRKEGQNVTLSCEQNLNHDAMYWYRQDPGQGLRLIYYSQIVNDFQKGDIAEGYSVSREKKESFPLTVTSAQKNPTAFYLCATGDRVYNQPQHFGDGTRLSIL.